The next 10 T cell receptor beta chains were all read from a single sample in a study of molecular identifiers for immune sequencing clone quantification. TCRdb called the PCR reads again in MiXCR, with one record for every CDR3 protein. This repertoire shows hundreds of thousands of distinct CDR3 sequences, 25% found once; its top ten account for roughly 0.83%. Material for sequencing was naive CD8+ T cells from blood, with Jurkat cell RNA spiked in. Subset of the sample: FACS-sorted CD8+CD4-CCR7+CD45RA+ naive T cells. These TCRs come from a human donor in good health. Some libraries in this study had Jurkat cell RNA spiked in.

Notes on this clonotype: A read error may account for a junction end that differs from germline. This chain links TRBV7-9 with TRBJ2-7; tentative D call: TRBD1 (6 bases). Per the germline V gene, CDR1 is SEHNR and CDR2 is FQNEAQ (reference sequence). This CDR3 comprises 14 residues. CDR3 residues: CACSLAGVGDEQYF. CDR3 sequence (DNA): TGTGCCTGCAGCTTAGCAGGGGTAGGTGACGAGCAGTACTTC.

This clonotype has just a few counts. This is likely a read error, given that the CDR3 carries no conserved phenylalanine or tryptophan at its end. V is TRBV4-3 and J is TRBJ2-4; 8 nucleotides align to TRBD2. CDR1 is LGHNA and CDR2 is YSLEER in the germline V gene. This CDR3 has 15 amino acids. The junction had 3 bases not matched to a gene; V was cut back by 1 base and J by 4 bases. CDR3 loop: CASSQARGVKNIQYI. In DNA form, the CDR3 reads TGCGCCAGCAGCCAAGCGCGGGGGGTAAAAAACATTCAGTACATC.

This clonotype was counted between two and nine times. The chain carries TRBV15 and TRBJ1-1, with a tentative D call TRBD1 (5 bases). Germline assignment: CDR1 LNHNV and CDR2 YYDKDF (reference sequence). The CDR3 is 15 amino acids. Trimming left V 6 bases short and J 9 bases short, with 23 bases between. The CDR3 is CATSNPITGTEKAFF. CDR3 DNA: TGTGCCACCAGTAACCCGATTACCGGGACGGAGAAAGCTTTCTTT.

The table lists this clonotype with many counts. The rearrangement joins TRBV9 to TRBJ2-7; 11 nucleotides align to TRBD2. This CDR3 is built from 14 residues. J was trimmed by 7 bases and V by 4 bases; bases with no gene match: 7. Looked up from germline, CDR1 is SGDLS and CDR2 is YYNGEE. CDR3 sequence reads: CASSPKGLAEEQYF. DNA for the CDR3: TGTGCCAGCAGCCCCAAGGGACTAGCGGAAGAGCAGTACTTC.

This clonotype was detected only a few times. The chain recombines TRBV6-5 with TRBJ1-1, with D uncertain. Germline V gene lookup returns CDR1 MNHEY and CDR2 SVGAGI. Deletions cut 6 bases from V and 1 base from J, with 12 bases between. The CDR3 extends over 14 amino acids. The CDR3 DNA is TGTGCCAGCAGCCACCAGGCTACGAACACTGAAGCTTTCTTT. This codes for CASSHQATNTEAFF.

This clonotype was seen many times. The CDR3, as DNA: TGTGCCAGCAGCCCGAGACCCGCCTCAAGGCACGAGCAGTACTTC. Encoded protein: CASSPRPASRHEQYF. The chain links TRBV14 to TRBJ2-7; D gene uncertain. The germline gives CDR1 SGHDN, CDR2 FVKESK. With 4 bases removed from V and 5 bases from J, the gap between germline ends came to 18 bases. The length of the CDR3 is 15 residues.

This clonotype was picked up many times. The CDR3 spells CSAKGGRIDTQYF. CDR3 nucleotide sequence: TGCAGTGCTAAGGGGGGGCGTATAGATACGCAGTATTTT. V and J are TRBV20-1 and TRBJ2-3; possibly TRBD2 for D (7 bases). Trimming shortened V by 4 bases and J by 5 bases, and 13 bases separated the two germline ends. The germline V gene encodes CDR1 DFQATT and CDR2 SNEGSKA (reference sequence). The CDR3 runs to 13 residues.

This clonotype was detected ten times or more. V is TRBV27 and J is TRBJ2-1; 7 bases align to TRBD1. This CDR3 has 16 amino acids. The germline V gene has CDR1 MNHEY and CDR2 SMNVEV (reference sequence). V lost 2 bases and J lost 4; bases outside the gene matches: 8. The CDR3 DNA reads as TGTGCCAGCAGTTTACAGGGGCAGGGGGTTTACAATGAGCAGTTCTTC. Translation: CASSLQGQGVYNEQFF.

This clonotype was seen a few times. The CDR3 loop reads CASSQEEWTGEKITGEQYF. CDR3 coding DNA: TGCGCCAGCAGCCAAGAAGAATGGACAGGGGAGAAGATTACGGGCGAGCAGTACTTC. The V gene is TRBV4-3, the J gene TRBJ2-7; 9 bases are shared with TRBD1. With V trimmed by 0 bases and J by 6 bases, 18 bases remained unmatched. Germline CDR1 LGHNA, CDR2 YSLEER. CDR3 length: 19 residues.

V usage is TRBV7-2 and J usage is TRBJ2-3; TRBD1 aligns across 8 bases. The ends lost 7 bases at V and 2 bases at J; junction bases unmatched: 8. The CDR3 runs to 15 residues. The germline V gene has CDR1 SGHTA and CDR2 FQGNSA. The CDR3 region is CASTWGTGTTDTQYF. CDR3 coding DNA: TGTGCCAGCACCTGGGGGACAGGAACCACAGATACGCAGTATTTT.